This T cell receptor (beta chain) was found in a study of shared clonotypes between healthy human individuals. Profiling relied on immunoSEQ multiplex PCR, and the TCRdb table lists in-frame clones only, not all of them. The table shows some 980,000 clones, with 70% to 85% occurring only once. Germline CDR1 is SGHVS and CDR2 is FQNEAQ. The CDR3 has 14 residues. Trimming at V came to 5 bases and at J to 1 base, leaving 3 bases not matched to a gene. This TCR was recovered from a man aged 18 to 29 in good health. Material for sequencing was memory CD4+ T cells sorted from blood. Subset of the sample: CD45RA-negative fraction. The chain employs TRBV7-8 and TRBJ1-1; 8 nucleotides match TRBD1. CDR3 sequence: CASSIRGQNTEAFF. The CDR3 DNA reads TGTGCCAGCAGCATCAGGGGGCAGAACACTGAAGCTTTCTTT.